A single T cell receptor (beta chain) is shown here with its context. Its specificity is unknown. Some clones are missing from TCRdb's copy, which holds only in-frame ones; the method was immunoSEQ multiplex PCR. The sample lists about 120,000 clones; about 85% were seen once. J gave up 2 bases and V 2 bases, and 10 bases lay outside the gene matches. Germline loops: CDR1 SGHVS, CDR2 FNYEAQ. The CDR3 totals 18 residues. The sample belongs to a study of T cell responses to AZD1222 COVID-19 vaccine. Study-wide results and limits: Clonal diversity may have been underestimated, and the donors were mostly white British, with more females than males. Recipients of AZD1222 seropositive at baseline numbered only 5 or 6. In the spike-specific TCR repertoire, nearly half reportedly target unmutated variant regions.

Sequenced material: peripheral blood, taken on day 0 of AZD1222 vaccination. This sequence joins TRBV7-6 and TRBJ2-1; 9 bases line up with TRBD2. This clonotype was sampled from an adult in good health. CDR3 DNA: TGTGCCAGCAGCTTAACTCGAGGTAGCGGGGGCACCTACAATGAGCAGTTCTTC. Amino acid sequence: CASSLTRGSGGTYNEQFF.